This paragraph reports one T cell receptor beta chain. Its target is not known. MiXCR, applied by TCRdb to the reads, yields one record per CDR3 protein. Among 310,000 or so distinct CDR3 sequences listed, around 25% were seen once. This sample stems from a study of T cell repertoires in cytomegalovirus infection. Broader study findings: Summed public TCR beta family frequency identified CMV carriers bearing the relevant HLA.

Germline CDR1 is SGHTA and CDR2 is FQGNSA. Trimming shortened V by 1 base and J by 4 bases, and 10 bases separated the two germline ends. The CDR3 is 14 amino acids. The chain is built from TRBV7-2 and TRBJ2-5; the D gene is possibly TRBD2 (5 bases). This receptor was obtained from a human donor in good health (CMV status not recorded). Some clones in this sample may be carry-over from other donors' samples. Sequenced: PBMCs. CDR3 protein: CASSLGNGRETQYF. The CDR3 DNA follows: TGTGCCAGCAGCTTAGGAAATGGGAGAGAGACCCAGTACTTC. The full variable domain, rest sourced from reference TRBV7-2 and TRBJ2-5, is GAGVSQSPSNKVTEKGKDVELRCDPISGHTALYWYRQSLGQGLEFLIYFQGNSAPDKSGLPSDRFSAERTGGSVSTLTIQRTQQEDSAVYLCASSLGNGRETQYFGPGTRLLVL.